These T cell receptor beta chains were read from a single sample in a study of cytomegalovirus exposure and HLA in healthy donors. Sequencing used immunoSEQ multiplex PCR; TCRdb keeps in-frame clones, though not all of them. The sample holds 150,000 to 180,000 clones; 82% are singletons and the top ten take about 6.1%. Input material: PBMCs. These receptors were collected from a woman in her 50s in good health and CMV-seropositive. The CDR3 runs from the conserved cysteine through the conserved F or W. D genes are given only for firm matches. Size tells how often a clone was seen (once, few, many) or the class of an expanded clone, and some rows leave it out.

j_gene,abundance,v_gene,d_gene,CDR3aa,CDR3nt
TRBJ2-1,NA,TRBV19,TRBD2,CASSISRLAGGPSSYNEQFF,TGTGCCAGTAGTATCTCCCGACTAGCGGGGGGCCCGAGCTCCTACAATGAGCAGTTCTTC
TRBJ2-7,few,TRBV7-9,NA,CASSRRGGEPYEQYF,TGTGCCAGCAGTAGACGTGGAGGGGAACCCTACGAGCAGTACTTC
TRBJ2-3,NA,TRBV4-3,TRBD2,CASSQEGSGGAGTDTQYF,TGCGCCAGCAGCCAAGAAGGTAGCGGGGGGGCCGGAACAGATACGCAGTATTTT
TRBJ2-3,NA,TRBV18,NA,CASSPIAVANVRDTQYF,TGTGCCAGCTCACCGATAGCGGTAGCGAACGTTAGGGATACGCAGTATTTT
TRBJ2-1,NA,TRBV2,TRBD2,CASRVAGEYNEQFF,TGTGCCAGCAGAGTAGCGGGGGAGTACAATGAGCAGTTCTTC
TRBJ2-1,NA,TRBV12-5,NA,CASAPMSSYNEQFF,TGTGCTAGTGCCCCGATGAGCTCCTACAATGAGCAGTTCTTC
TRBJ2-7,NA,TRBV25-1,NA,CASSWSDRKGDEQYF,TGTGCCAGCAGCTGGTCGGACCGTAAGGGGGACGAGCAGTACTTC
TRBJ1-5,NA,TRBV7-8,NA,CASSSGRVRGDQPQHF,TGTGCCAGCAGCTCAGGGCGTGTTCGGGGGGATCAGCCCCAGCATTTT
TRBJ1-6,NA,TRBV6-1,NA,CASRPDRNSPLHF,TGTGCCAGCAGGCCTGACAGGAATTCACCCCTCCACTTT
TRBJ1-3,NA,TRBV7-9,NA,CASSPLRGQDVRNTIYF,TGTGCCAGCAGCCCGCTAAGGGGTCAGGACGTCAGAAACACCATATATTTT
TRBJ1-1,NA,TRBV30,TRBD1,CAWSVQGYTEAFF,TGTGCCTGGAGTGTACAGGGGTACACTGAAGCTTTCTTT
TRBJ1-6,NA,TRBV7-2,NA,CASSLDRAPNNSPLHF,TGTGCCAGCAGCTTAGACAGGGCGCCTAATAATTCACCCCTCCACTTT
TRBJ2-7,NA,TRBV6-5,TRBD1,CASSYTTGGLPSEQYF,TGTGCCAGCAGTTACACCACAGGGGGCCTTCCTAGCGAGCAGTACTTC
TRBJ2-3,NA,TRBV19,TRBD1,CASRQGKTDTQYF,TGTGCCAGTAGACAGGGGAAGACAGATACGCAGTATTTT
TRBJ1-2,NA,TRBV6-1,TRBD1,CAIRDSNMGYTF,TGTGCCATCAGGGACAGCAACATGGGCTACACCTTC
TRBJ2-7,NA,TRBV2,TRBD1,CASDGSAGQGARSYEQYF,TGTGCCAGCGATGGTTCGGCGGGACAGGGAGCAAGGTCCTACGAGCAGTACTTC
TRBJ2-5,NA,TRBV9,NA,CASSGLGHIQETQYF,TGTGCCAGCAGCGGGCTTGGACACATTCAAGAGACCCAGTACTTC
TRBJ2-5,NA,TRBV21-1,NA,CASKVRGGRETQYF,TGTGCCAGCAAAGTCCGGGGTGGTAGAGAGACCCAGTACTTC
TRBJ2-3,few,TRBV6-7,NA,CASSQTTLRCGASLTDTQYF,TGTGCCAGCAGTCAAACCACACTCCGATGCGGGGCCTCCCTTACAGATACGCAGTATTTT
TRBJ1-1,NA,TRBV5-4,NA,CASSRGQNTEAFF,TGTGCCAGCAGCCGGGGACAGAACACTGAAGCTTTCTTT
TRBJ1-6,NA,TRBV6-5,NA,CASTHRLDNSPLHF,TGTGCCAGTACCCACAGGTTGGATAATTCACCCCTCCACTTT
TRBJ1-3,NA,TRBV27,NA,CASSSGPGNTIYF,TGTGCCAGCAGTTCTGGGCCTGGAAACACCATATATTTT
TRBJ2-3,NA,TRBV30,TRBD2,CAWTWGGGRLDTQYF,TGTGCCTGGACATGGGGCGGGGGGCGGCTGGATACGCAGTATTTT
TRBJ1-4,NA,TRBV27,TRBD1,CASSLTYSGQPPSEEKLFF,TGTGCCAGCAGTTTAACCTATTCGGGACAGCCTCCTTCGGAGGAAAAACTGTTTTTT
TRBJ1-6,NA,TRBV18,NA,CASSLQEYNSPLHF,TGTGCCAGCTCACTACAGGAGTATAATTCACCCCTCCACTTT
TRBJ2-7,NA,TRBV5-1,TRBD1,CASSYGSTGGAYEQYF,TGCGCCAGCAGCTACGGGTCGACAGGGGGCGCCTACGAGCAGTACTTC
TRBJ2-7,NA,TRBV5-1,NA,CASRSQVQTYEQYF,TGCGCCAGCAGGTCCCAGGTTCAAACCTACGAGCAGTACTTC
TRBJ2-5,NA,TRBV7-9,NA,CASSHGQGPETQYF,TGTGCCAGCAGCCACGGACAAGGGCCAGAGACCCAGTACTTC
TRBJ2-3,once,TRBV5-4,TRBD2,CASSPKLAGTDTQYF,TGTGCCAGCAGCCCAAAGCTAGCGGGCACAGATACGCAGTATTTT
TRBJ2-3,NA,TRBV7-6,TRBD2,CASSLEAGGTSSGDTQYF,TGTGCCAGCAGCTTAGAGGCGGGGGGGACTTCTTCGGGAGATACGCAGTATTTT
TRBJ2-4,NA,TRBV6-1,TRBD1,CASSVGQGLAKNIQYF,TGTGCCAGCAGTGTAGGACAGGGGTTAGCCAAAAACATTCAGTACTTC
TRBJ2-2,NA,TRBV5-6,TRBD1,CASTPSGTGDTGELFF,TGTGCCAGCACCCCCTCCGGGACAGGGGACACCGGGGAGCTGTTTTTT
TRBJ1-1,NA,TRBV6-6,NA,CASSYPNGRDTEAFF,TGTGCCAGCAGTTACCCCAATGGGAGGGACACTGAAGCTTTCTTT
TRBJ2-1,NA,TRBV27,TRBD1,CASSWDSPNNEQFF,TGTGCCAGCAGCTGGGACAGCCCCAACAATGAGCAGTTCTTC
TRBJ2-7,NA,TRBV5-1,NA,CASSFSTDSYEQYF,TGCGCCAGCAGCTTCTCGACAGACTCCTACGAGCAGTACTTC
TRBJ2-7,few,TRBV2,NA,CASGISMEALGLDEQYF,TGTGCCAGTGGCATCAGCATGGAGGCCTTGGGTTTAGACGAGCAGTACTTC
TRBJ1-6,NA,TRBV21-1,NA,CASSKGESEGRDNSPLHF,TGTGCCAGCAGCAAAGGGGAGTCAGAGGGTAGGGATAATTCACCCCTCCACTTT